This T cell receptor beta chain was profiled in a study of T cell changes during pregnancy in multiple sclerosis. Here immunoSEQ multiplex PCR was the method, and the copy in TCRdb shows in-frame clones only, minus some. This table holds approximately 85,000 clones, just over 90% found once. The TCR sequence derives from a female donor with multiple sclerosis, enrolled in a pregnancy study. This sample comprised peripheral blood, obtained in the first trimester of pregnancy.

In nucleotides, the CDR3 is TGCAGCGTTTCCAGGGAAGTCGATGGCTACACCTTC. Its translation is CSVSREVDGYTF. The chain joins TRBV29-1 to TRBJ1-2, with D perhaps TRBD1 (5 bases). Germline loops: CDR1 SQVTM, CDR2 ANQGSEA. V was pared by 5 bases and J by 6 bases, with 13 bases between. The CDR3 consists of 12 residues.